These 10 T cell receptor beta chains were all obtained from the same sample, sequenced in a study of early stage breast cancer tumors. Profiled with immunoSEQ multiplex PCR; TCRdb holds only in-frame clones, not every one. Counted here are tens of thousands of clones, 75% to 80% occurring once; the ten biggest clones make up about 27%. The sequencing input was blood. These receptors all stem from a person aged 55 to 70 with breast cancer.

This chain joins TRBV7-2 and TRBJ2-3; D possibly corresponds to TRBD2 (6 bases). The CDR3 runs 15 residues. Germline CDR1 and CDR2: SGHTA and FQGNSA. V was shortened by 5 bases and J by 2 bases, with 14 bases between the two germline ends. The CDR3: CASSLWGDPTDTQYF. DNA for the CDR3: TGTGCCAGCAGCCTTTGGGGGGATCCCACAGATACGCAGTATTTT.

V and J are TRBV30 and TRBJ2-1, with TRBD2 identical over 14 bases. The CDR3 is 15 residues long. Germline CDR1 is GTSNPN and CDR2 is SVGIG (reference sequence). V was clipped by 3 bases and J by 9 bases; unmatched bases: 7. CDR3 sequence reads: CAWSQGLAGVGEQFF. The CDR3 DNA reads as TGTGCCTGGAGCCAGGGACTAGCGGGAGTTGGTGAGCAGTTCTTC.

V gene TRBV2 combines with J gene TRBJ1-2, with D uncertain. Germline V lookup: CDR1 SNHLY, CDR2 FYNNEI. The CDR3 totals 14 residues. Trimming cost V 4 bases and J 2 bases, with 11 bases left between them. The CDR3 DNA reads as TGTGCCAGCAGTGTGACGGACGGGAACTATGGCTACACCTTC. As protein: CASSVTDGNYGYTF.

The chain carries TRBV30 and TRBJ2-3, with 9 bases identical to TRBD2. V lost 2 bases, J lost 4 bases, and 7 bases stayed unmatched. The germline V gene encodes CDR1 GTSNPN and CDR2 SVGIG (reference sequence). This CDR3 contains 15 residues. The CDR3 coding sequence is TGTGCCTGGAGTTTAGCGGGAGCTCCTTCAGATACGCAGTATTTT. Amino acid sequence: CAWSLAGAPSDTQYF.

This sequence joins TRBV2 and TRBJ1-2, with a possible D match to TRBD1 (5 bases). The germline V gene encodes CDR1 SNHLY and CDR2 FYNNEI. CDR3 length equals 14 residues. The V and J ends lost 4 bases and 3 bases respectively, with 12 bases between them. The CDR3 region has the DNA TGTGCCAGCAGTGGTCGGGACGGGTACTATGGCTACACCTTC. Translating gives CASSGRDGYYGYTF.

The V gene is TRBV5-1, the J gene TRBJ1-1, with D hard to call. The CDR3 extends over 13 amino acids. Trimming left V 4 bases short and J 0 bases short, with 7 bases between. Germline V CDR1 and CDR2: SGHRS, YFSETQ. CDR3 in DNA: TGCGCCAGCAGCCCGGCTATGAACACTGAAGCTTTCTTT. It is translated as CASSPAMNTEAFF.

J is TRBJ2-5 and V is TRBV29-1, with D hard to call. Germline CDR1 reads SQVTM; CDR2 reads ANQGSEA. CDR3 length equals 12 residues. The germline V and J ends were trimmed by 4 bases and 4 bases, with 10 bases remaining between them. CDR3 protein: CSVGGSPETQYF. The CDR3 DNA reads as TGCAGCGTTGGCGGTAGCCCAGAGACCCAGTACTTC. The full variable domain, with the rest looked up from reference TRBV29-1 and TRBJ2-5, is SAVISQKPSRDICQRGTSLTIQCQVDSQVTMMFWYRQQPGQSLTLIATANQGSEATYESGFVIDKFPISRPNLTFSTLTVSNMSPEDSSIYLCSVGGSPETQYFGPGTRLLVL.

This clone was recorded once. This chain joins TRBV2 and TRBJ2-6; the D is unclear. The V gene's germline CDR1 is SNHLY and CDR2 FYNNEI. V gave up 2 bases and J gave up 0 bases, with 5 bases separating them. The CDR3 consists of 15 residues. This CDR3 is CASSEFGSGANVLTF. CDR3 bases: TGTGCCAGCAGTGAATTCGGCTCTGGGGCCAACGTCCTGACTTTC.

The chain employs TRBV7-6 and TRBJ2-5; possibly TRBD1 or TRBD2 for D (6 bases each). The ends were cut back, 3 bases at V and 7 bases at J, with 21 bases in the middle. Germline-derived CDR1 and CDR2 are SGHVS and FNYEAQ. The CDR3 sequence is 16 residues long. The CDR3 region is CASSFPGGGAVWTQYF. Written as DNA, the CDR3 is TGTGCCAGCAGCTTCCCTGGGGGCGGGGCCGTCTGGACCCAGTACTTC.

This rearrangement joins TRBV27 to TRBJ1-4, with D uncertain. Trimming took off 1 base at V and 6 bases at J, with 9 bases between the two ends. CDR3 length: 14 amino acids. Looked up from germline, CDR1 is MNHEY and CDR2 is SMNVEV (reference sequence). The CDR3 sequence: CASSLFPGDEKLFF. In DNA form, the CDR3 reads TGTGCCAGCAGTTTATTCCCGGGAGATGAAAAACTGTTTTTT. Together with reference TRBV27 and TRBJ1-4, the CDR3 gives the full variable domain: EAQVTQNPRYLITVTGKKLTVTCSQNMNHEYMSWYRQDPGLGLRQIYYSMNVEVTDKGDVPEGYKVSRKEKRNFPLILESPSPNQTSLYFCASSLFPGDEKLFFGSGTQLSVL.